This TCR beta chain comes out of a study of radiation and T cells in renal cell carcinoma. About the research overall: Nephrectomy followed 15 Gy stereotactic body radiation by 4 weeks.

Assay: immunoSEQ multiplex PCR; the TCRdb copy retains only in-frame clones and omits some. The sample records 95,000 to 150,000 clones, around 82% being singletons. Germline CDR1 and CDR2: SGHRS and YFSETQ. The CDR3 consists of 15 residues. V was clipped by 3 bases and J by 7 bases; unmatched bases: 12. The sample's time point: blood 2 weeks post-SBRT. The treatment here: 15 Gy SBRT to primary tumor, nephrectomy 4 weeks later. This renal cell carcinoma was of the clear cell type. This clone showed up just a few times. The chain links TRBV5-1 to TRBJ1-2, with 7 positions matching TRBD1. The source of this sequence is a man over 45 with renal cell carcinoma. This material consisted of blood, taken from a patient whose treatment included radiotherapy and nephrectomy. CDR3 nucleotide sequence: TGCGCCAGCAGCTCCCTCGGAGGGGGCAAGGGTGGCTACACCTTC. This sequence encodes CASSSLGGGKGGYTF.